The 29 T cell receptor beta chains given below trace back to one sample, sequenced in a study of blood T cells in healthy people across ages. Primed by a sample-barcoded 5' primer and a J-beta primer mix, a second PCR proceeded for about 7 to 12 cycles. From the 5' RACE reads, TCRdb called clonotypes with MiXCR, one entry per CDR3 protein. The table includes approximately 1.5 million distinct CDR3 sequences, around 35% detected once. Sequenced sample: blood. The source of these receptors is a woman in her twenties or thirties in good health.

The count of this clonotype is one. The chain employs TRBV18 and TRBJ1-5, with D hard to call. The CDR3 is made up of 13 amino acids. Germline CDR1 reads KGHSH; CDR2 reads LQKENI. V lost 1 base and J lost 9, with 10 bases in between. The CDR3 reads CASSPLPKAPQHF. The CDR3 DNA is TGTGCCAGCTCACCACTTCCCAAGGCGCCCCAGCATTTT.

This clonotype was recorded many times. V usage is TRBV29-1 and J usage is TRBJ2-3; D remains unclear. This CDR3 comprises 14 residues. CDR1 is SQVTM and CDR2 is ANQGSEA in the germline V gene. V was clipped by 3 bases and J by 4 bases, with 14 bases between them. CDR3 in DNA: TGCAGCGTTGATCCCGTCTTTCTGTCAGATACGCAGTATTTT. Translation: CSVDPVFLSDTQYF.

The chain uses TRBV4-1 and TRBJ1-3, with 7 bases aligning to TRBD1. V trimming: 5 bases; J trimming: 4 bases; junction bases outside the gene matches: 5. The CDR3 contains 14 residues. Germline assignment: CDR1 MGHRA and CDR2 YSYEKL. CDR3 DNA sequence: TGCGCCAGCAGCGCACAGGGGTCCGGAAACACCATATATTTT. It yields the protein CASSAQGSGNTIYF.

CDR3 sequence reads: CSARDLGDYNEQFF. The DNA for the CDR3 is TGCAGTGCTAGAGATCTAGGTGATTACAATGAGCAGTTCTTC. V gene TRBV20-1 combines with J gene TRBJ2-1; D gene uncertain. In germline, CDR1 is DFQATT, CDR2 SNEGSKA (reference sequence). CDR3 length: 14 residues. Deletions cut 0 bases from V and 4 bases from J, with 10 bases between.

This clonotype was seen only a few times. The chain uses TRBV20-1 and TRBJ2-3; D is unclear. CDR3 size: 13 residues. V dropped 2 bases and J dropped 0 bases, with 6 bases sitting between them. Germline loops: CDR1 DFQATT, CDR2 SNEGSKA (reference sequence). CDR3: CSARTPSTDTQYF. Written as DNA, the CDR3 is TGCAGTGCTAGAACGCCTAGCACAGATACGCAGTATTTT.

This clonotype occurred a few times. The chain is built from TRBV5-1 and TRBJ2-7; TRBD1 matches at 7 bases. J lost 2 bases, V lost 7 bases, and 12 bases had no gene match. CDR1 SGHRS and CDR2 YFSETQ come from the germline V gene. This CDR3 contains 15 residues. The CDR3 DNA is TGCGCCAGCCACCTTACAGGGGAGAGGGCCTACGAGCAGTACTTC. Protein product: CASHLTGERAYEQYF.

This chain links TRBV20-1 with TRBJ2-7; the D gene is possibly TRBD2 (5 bases). The germline V gene encodes CDR1 DFQATT and CDR2 SNEGSKA (reference sequence). The CDR3 has 15 residues. Trimming took off 0 bases at V and 0 bases at J, with 12 bases between the two ends. CDR3 residues: CSARDPASLSYEQYF. The CDR3 DNA reads as TGCAGTGCTAGAGATCCGGCTAGCCTCTCCTACGAGCAGTACTTC.

This clonotype turned up a few times. The chain links TRBV11-2 to TRBJ2-7, with TRBD1 as a possible D gene (5 bases). V lost 0 bases and J 3 bases, leaving 33 bases between the germline ends. The CDR3 is 22 residues long. The germline V gene encodes CDR1 SGHAT and CDR2 FQNNGV. In DNA form, the CDR3 reads TGTGCCAGCAGCTTAGATTTTGTACAGGATGCCCGAGGTTTAACGGTATTCTACGAGCAGTACTTC. It yields the protein CASSLDFVQDARGLTVFYEQYF. The full variable domain, its missing parts supplied by reference TRBV11-2 and TRBJ2-7, is EAGVAQSPRYKIIEKRQSVAFWCNPISGHATLYWYQQILGQGPKLLIQFQNNGVVDDSQLPKDRFSAERLKGVDSTLKIQPAKLEDSAVYLCASSLDFVQDARGLTVFYEQYFGPGTRLTVT.

This clonotype was seen a single time. This rearrangement joins TRBV6-2 or TRBV6-3 to TRBJ2-1, with D perhaps matching TRBD1 (6 bases). The ends were cut back, 2 bases at V and 8 bases at J, with 16 bases in the middle. Looked up from germline, CDR1 is MNHEY and CDR2 is SVGEGT. The CDR3 is made up of 15 amino acids. This CDR3 reads CASSYGAARGDEQFF. The CDR3 DNA reads TGTGCCAGCAGTTACGGGGCGGCCAGGGGCGATGAGCAGTTCTTC.

This clonotype has just a few counts. The chain combines TRBV28 with TRBJ2-7; 8 nucleotides agree with TRBD1. CDR1 is MDHEN and CDR2 is SYDVKM in the germline V gene. J gave up 2 bases and V 3 bases, and 9 bases lay outside the gene matches. The CDR3 has 16 amino acids. In nucleotides, the CDR3 is TGTGCCAGCAGTTTCCCTCGACAGGGGAATACCTACGAGCAGTACTTC. Translating gives CASSFPRQGNTYEQYF.

This clonotype was recorded a few times. The genes are TRBV6-5 and TRBJ2-7; D uncertain. Germline CDR1 and CDR2: MNHEY and SVGAGI. The V gene lost 0 bases and the J gene lost 6 bases, with 15 bases spanning the gap. CDR3 length: 15 residues. The CDR3 loop reads CASSYSSLPFREQYF. DNA of the CDR3: TGTGCCAGCAGTTACTCGAGTCTCCCATTCCGCGAGCAGTACTTC.

V usage is TRBV3-1 and J usage is TRBJ1-2, with D tentatively TRBD1 (6 bases). The length of the CDR3 is 15 residues. Trimming took 3 bases from V and 1 from J, leaving 12 bases between them. Germline-derived CDR1 and CDR2 are LGHDT and YNNKEL (reference sequence). As DNA, the CDR3 is TGTGCCAGCAGCCATTCGGCAGGGGTTAACTATGGCTACACCTTC. Translation gives CASSHSAGVNYGYTF.

The chain employs TRBV14 and TRBJ1-1; the D is unclear. The V end was cut by 1 base, the J end by 5 bases, with 5 bases between. The CDR3 has 12 residues. Germline V gene sequence: CDR1 SGHDN, CDR2 FVKESK. The CDR3 nucleotides read TGTGCCAGCAGCCAAGTCTGGACTGAAGCTTTCTTT. Its protein is CASSQVWTEAFF.

V and J are TRBV5-1 and TRBJ2-5; 9 bases fit TRBD2. The CDR3 spans 15 residues. Germline V lookup: CDR1 SGHRS, CDR2 YFSETQ. Trimming at V came to 4 bases and at J to 5 bases, leaving 9 bases not matched to a gene. The CDR3 DNA follows: TGCGCCAGCAGCCTCCAGGGACTAGCTAGGGAGACCCAGTACTTC. Translated: CASSLQGLARETQYF.

This clonotype came up many times. The V call is TRBV10-3, the J call TRBJ2-3; the match to TRBD1 covers 7 bases. Germline V gene sequence: CDR1 ENHRY, CDR2 SYGVKD. The V segment lost 4 bases and the J segment 3 bases; nucleotides outside the gene matches: 13. The CDR3 runs 17 residues. CDR3 residues: CAISGTRGTEATDTQYF. CDR3 DNA: TGTGCCATCAGTGGGACCCGTGGGACAGAAGCAACAGATACGCAGTATTTT.

Only a few counts were recorded for this clonotype. The chain combines TRBV9 with TRBJ2-3; the D gene is possibly TRBD1 (5 bases). From germline, CDR1 is SGDLS and CDR2 YYNGEE. The CDR3 runs to 14 residues. The V end was cut by 4 bases, the J end by 6 bases, with 15 bases between. The CDR3 sequence is CASSKGASLDTQYF. The CDR3 DNA sequence: TGTGCCAGCAGCAAAGGGGCCTCACTGGATACGCAGTATTTT.

This clonotype has only a few counts. V usage is TRBV12-3 or TRBV12-4 and J usage is TRBJ2-5; possibly TRBD1 for D (5 bases). The V end lost 6 bases, the J end lost 1 base, and 15 bases lay between the germline ends. This CDR3 comprises 15 residues. CDR3 region: CASSQGASVQETQYF. As DNA, the CDR3 is TGTGCCAGCAGCCAAGGGGCCAGCGTCCAAGAGACCCAGTACTTC.

This clonotype was counted only a few times. This chain joins TRBV7-2 and TRBJ1-6; D may be TRBD1 (5 bases). This CDR3 has 15 amino acids. Trimming removed 2 bases at V and 8 bases at J, with 13 bases between. Germline loops: CDR1 SGHTA, CDR2 FQGNSA. The DNA of the CDR3 is TGTGCCAGCAGCTTAAAGATCGTGGGGGATTCACCCCTCCACTTT. Protein sequence: CASSLKIVGDSPLHF.

This clonotype has just a few counts. V and J are TRBV20-1 and TRBJ2-5; D may correspond to TRBD1 or TRBD2 (6 bases each). This CDR3 has 13 residues. Germline V CDR1 and CDR2: DFQATT, SNEGSKA (reference sequence). Between the trimmed V and J ends, which lost 0 bases and 6 bases, there was a span of 11 bases. This chain's CDR3 is CSARDGGLKTQYF. As DNA, the CDR3 is TGCAGTGCTAGAGATGGGGGGCTGAAGACCCAGTACTTC.

Ten or more counts support this clonotype. The V call is TRBV7-2, the J call TRBJ2-3; 8 bases are shared with TRBD2. V shed 5 bases and J 5 bases; nucleotides not matched to a gene: 3. CDR1 and CDR2 (germline): SGHTA, FQGNSA. This CDR3 spans 13 amino acids. CDR3 sequence reads: CASSQGTRDTQYF. The CDR3 DNA is TGTGCCAGCAGCCAGGGGACTAGAGATACGCAGTATTTT. The variable domain in full, with the rest retrieved from reference TRBV7-2 and TRBJ2-3, is GAGVSQSPSNKVTEKGKDVELRCDPISGHTALYWYRQSLGQGLEFLIYFQGNSAPDKSGLPSDRFSAERTGGSVSTLTIQRTQQEDSAVYLCASSQGTRDTQYFGPGTRLTVL.

This chain links TRBV18 with TRBJ2-5; 10 bases align to TRBD2. Looked up from germline, CDR1 is KGHSH and CDR2 is LQKENI. The junction had 6 bases not matched to a gene; V was cut back by 3 bases and J by 5 bases. The CDR3 totals 15 residues. CDR3: CASSPPSGGWETQYF. The CDR3, as DNA: TGTGCCAGCTCACCGCCTAGCGGGGGCTGGGAGACCCAGTACTTC.

Comments on this clonotype: A read error may be the cause here, since a much bigger clone is one base away. The chain joins TRBV7-2 to TRBJ2-1, with a weak D call TRBD2 (6 bases). Germline V gene sequence: CDR1 SGHTA, CDR2 FQGNSA. The CDR3 has 11 amino acids. The CDR3 DNA reads as TGTGCCGGCAGCACCGGACTACCGGAGTTCTTC. This sequence encodes CAGSTGLPEFF.

The chain couples TRBV2 to TRBJ2-5, with D perhaps matching TRBD2 (6 bases). V dropped 3 bases and J dropped 9 bases, with 11 bases sitting between them. The CDR3 has 12 amino acids. CDR1 and CDR2 (germline): SNHLY, FYNNEI. The CDR3 bases are TGTGCCAGCAGTGATGCGGGGCAGGCCCAGTACTTC. As protein: CASSDAGQAQYF.

The rearrangement joins TRBV28 to TRBJ2-7; TRBD2 aligns across 8 bases. From germline, CDR1 is MDHEN and CDR2 SYDVKM. This CDR3 has 15 residues. J gave up 6 bases and V 6 bases, and 13 bases lay outside the gene matches. The CDR3 nucleotides read TGTGCCAGCAGCGACGCCCTAGCGGGCCCCCGCGAGCAGTACTTC. Amino acids: CASSDALAGPREQYF.

V usage is TRBV11-1 and J usage is TRBJ2-3; TRBD2 aligns across 12 bases. The V segment lost 5 bases and the J segment 0 bases; nucleotides outside the gene matches: 9. Germline V gene data show CDR1 as SGHAT and CDR2 as FQDESV (reference sequence). This CDR3 contains 18 residues. The CDR3 bases are TGTGCCAGCAGCGGGGGGCTAGCGGGGGGGCCGAGCACAGATACGCAGTATTTT. Translating it yields CASSGGLAGGPSTDTQYF.

V is TRBV5-6 and J is TRBJ2-1, with D maybe TRBD2 (5 bases). This CDR3 contains 15 residues. V gave up 3 bases and J gave up 2 bases, with 12 bases separating them. The germline V gene has CDR1 SGHDT and CDR2 YYEEEE. This chain's CDR3 is CASSSRTGTYNEQFF. Here the CDR3 DNA reads TGTGCCAGCAGCTCCCGGACTGGAACCTACAATGAGCAGTTCTTC.

For this clonotype: At one boundary the junction diverges from the germline segment, which might be a read error. The chain is built from TRBV4-1 and TRBJ2-7, with D uncertain. This CDR3 has 13 amino acids. Germline values: CDR1 MGHRA, CDR2 YSYEKL. The CDR3 loop is CASRQEAHYEQYF. The CDR3 DNA reads TGCGCCAGCAGGCAAGAGGCCCACTACGAGCAGTACTTC.

This clonotype was detected a few times. This rearrangement joins TRBV21-1 to TRBJ2-7; the DNA was not used to check the table's D call, TRBD1. TRBV21-1 is given as a pseudogene. This CDR3 region has 16 residues. This chain's CDR3 is CASSKGNGGTVYEQYF. The CDR3 DNA follows: TGTGCCAGCAGCAAAGGGAACGGGGGGACCGTCTACGAGCAGTACTTC.

Notes on this clonotype: Just one base apart from a much larger clone, this may be a read error. J is TRBJ2-7 and V is TRBV12-3 or TRBV12-4; tentatively, D is TRBD1 (5 bases). The J call may be incorrect, as the DNA end agrees better with TRBJ2-5. The CDR3 has 14 residues. CDR3 DNA sequence: TGTACCAGCAGTTTAGATGGGGCGGCGCGGACCCAGTACTTC. Protein sequence: CTSSLDGAARTQYF.